This TCR beta chain stems from a study of CD8+ T cells in alopecia areata. This clone appeared a single time. Extraction of RNA preceded its reverse transcription into cDNA, which served as the sequencing template. Profiled with immunoSEQ multiplex PCR; TCRdb holds only in-frame clones, not every one. The table has about 150,000 clones, 55% seen once. Separation by sorting yielded CD4+ and CD8+ T cells from PBMCs. V lost 0 bases and J lost 7; bases outside the gene matches: 3. CDR3 length: 15 residues. Germline V CDR1 and CDR2: KGHSH, LQKENI. The V call is TRBV18, the J call TRBJ1-5; 10 positions agree with TRBD1. The TCR originated in a human donor in good health. Sequencing was done on a sample of CD4+ T cells sorted from blood. DNA of the CDR3: TGTGCCAGCTCACCACCGGGGACAGGGGAACAGCCCCAGCATTTT. Its translation is CASSPPGTGEQPQHF.